This record concerns one TCR beta chain sequence. The antigen remains undetermined. Germline assignment: CDR1 SGHVS and CDR2 FNYEAQ. Trimming removed 5 bases from V and 7 bases from J; junction bases left unmatched: 10. The CDR3 has 15 amino acids. Using immunoSEQ multiplex PCR, the repertoire was profiled, and TCRdb retains in-frame clones only, with some absent. The profile shows 50,000 to 80,000 clones, 90% of them singletons. The data are from a study of graft-versus-host responses after intestinal transplantation. Study in general: Transplants given to recipients were multivisceral, liver-intestinal, or isolated intestinal. Recipients were all induced with anti-thymocyte globulin, then given tacrolimus and steroids for approximately 3 years.

Study-wide findings and caveats: Individuals who had graft-donor T cell macrochimerism had allografts that showed high graft-versus-host to host-versus-graft clonal ratios.

The sequences come from unstimulated CD8+ T cells sorted from spleen or lymph node cells, collected before transplant. This clonotype was obtained from a human donor who was the organ donor for an intestinal transplant. This chain joins TRBV7-6 and TRBJ2-7; 11 bases are a match to TRBD2. As DNA, the CDR3 is TGTGCCAGCAGCCAATTAGCGGGAGGGCCGGGGGAGCAGTACTTC. Encoded protein: CASSQLAGGPGEQYF. Full variable domain (missing parts from reference TRBV7-6 and TRBJ2-7): GAGVSQSPRYKVTKRGQDVALRCDPISGHVSLYWYRQALGQGPEFLTYFNYEAQQDKSGLPNDRFSAERPEGSISTLTIQRTEQRDSAMYRCASSQLAGGPGEQYFGPGTRLTVT.